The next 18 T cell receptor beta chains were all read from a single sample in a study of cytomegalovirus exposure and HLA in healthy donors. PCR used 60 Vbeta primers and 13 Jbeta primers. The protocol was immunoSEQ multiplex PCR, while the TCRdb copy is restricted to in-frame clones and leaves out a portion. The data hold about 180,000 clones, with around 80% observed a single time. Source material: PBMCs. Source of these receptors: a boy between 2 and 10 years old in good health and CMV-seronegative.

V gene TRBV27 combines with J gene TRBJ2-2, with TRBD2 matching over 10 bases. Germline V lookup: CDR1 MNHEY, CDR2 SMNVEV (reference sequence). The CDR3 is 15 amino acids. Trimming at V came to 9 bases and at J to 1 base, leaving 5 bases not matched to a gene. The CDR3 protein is CASNSGRQNTGELFF. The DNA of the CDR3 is TGTGCCAGTAATAGCGGGAGGCAGAACACCGGGGAGCTGTTTTTT.

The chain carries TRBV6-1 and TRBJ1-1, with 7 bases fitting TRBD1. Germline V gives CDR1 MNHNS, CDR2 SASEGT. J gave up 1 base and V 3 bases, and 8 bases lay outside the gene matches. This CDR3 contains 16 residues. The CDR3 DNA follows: TGTGCCAGCAGTGACTTTCGACAGGGCGGGAACACTGAAGCTTTCTTT. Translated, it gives CASSDFRQGGNTEAFF.

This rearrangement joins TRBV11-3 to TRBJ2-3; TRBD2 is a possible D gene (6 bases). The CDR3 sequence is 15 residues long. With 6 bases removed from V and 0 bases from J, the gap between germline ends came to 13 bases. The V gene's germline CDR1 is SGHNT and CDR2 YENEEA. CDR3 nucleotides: TGTGCCAGCAGTTTGACTAGTCATAGCACAGATACGCAGTATTTT. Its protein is CASSLTSHSTDTQYF.

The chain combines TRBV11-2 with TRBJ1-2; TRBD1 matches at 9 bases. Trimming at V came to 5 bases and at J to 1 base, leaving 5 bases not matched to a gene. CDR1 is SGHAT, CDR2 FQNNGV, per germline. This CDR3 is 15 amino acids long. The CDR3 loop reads CASSPGTGFNYGYTF. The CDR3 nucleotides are TGTGCCAGCAGCCCCGGGACAGGGTTTAACTATGGCTACACCTTC.

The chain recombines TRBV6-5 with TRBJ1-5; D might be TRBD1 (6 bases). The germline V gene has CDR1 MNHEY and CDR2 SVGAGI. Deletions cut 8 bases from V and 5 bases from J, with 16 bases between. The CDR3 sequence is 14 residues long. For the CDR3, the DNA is TGTGCCAGCTCATCCGACAGGCTAGATCAGCCCCAGCATTTT. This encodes CASSSDRLDQPQHF.

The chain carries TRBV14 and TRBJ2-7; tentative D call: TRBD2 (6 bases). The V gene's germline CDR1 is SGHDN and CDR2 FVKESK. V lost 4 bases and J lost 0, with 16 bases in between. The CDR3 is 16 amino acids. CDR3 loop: CASSPGTHWGSYEQYF. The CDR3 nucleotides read TGTGCCAGCAGCCCCGGGACTCATTGGGGCTCCTACGAGCAGTACTTC.

The CDR3 reads CASSYEGGLGDTQYF. In DNA form, the CDR3 reads TGTGCCAGCAGTTACGAGGGGGGGTTAGGGGATACGCAGTATTTT. The chain joins TRBV6-5 to TRBJ2-3, with D maybe TRBD2 (7 bases). This CDR3 contains 15 residues. V dropped 2 bases and J dropped 6 bases, with 15 bases sitting between them. Germline values: CDR1 MNHEY, CDR2 SVGAGI.

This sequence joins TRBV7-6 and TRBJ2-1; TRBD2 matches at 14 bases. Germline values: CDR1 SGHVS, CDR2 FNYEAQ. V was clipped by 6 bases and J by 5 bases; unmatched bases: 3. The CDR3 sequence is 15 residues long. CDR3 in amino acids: CASRGLAGGHNEQFF. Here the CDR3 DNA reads TGTGCCAGCAGAGGACTAGCGGGAGGCCACAATGAGCAGTTCTTC.

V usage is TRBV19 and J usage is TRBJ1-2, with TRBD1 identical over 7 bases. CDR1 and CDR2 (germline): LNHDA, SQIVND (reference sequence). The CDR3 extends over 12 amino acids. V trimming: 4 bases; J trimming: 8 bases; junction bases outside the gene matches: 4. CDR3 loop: CASSRQGGGYTF. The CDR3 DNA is TGTGCCAGTAGTAGACAGGGCGGAGGCTACACCTTC.

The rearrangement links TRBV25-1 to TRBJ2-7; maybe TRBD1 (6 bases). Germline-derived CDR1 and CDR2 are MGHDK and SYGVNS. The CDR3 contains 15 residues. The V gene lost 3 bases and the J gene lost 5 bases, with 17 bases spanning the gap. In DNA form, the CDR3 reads TGTGCCAGCAGTGATCTTGATAACAGGGTCGACGAGCAGTACGTC. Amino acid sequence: CASSDLDNRVDEQYV.

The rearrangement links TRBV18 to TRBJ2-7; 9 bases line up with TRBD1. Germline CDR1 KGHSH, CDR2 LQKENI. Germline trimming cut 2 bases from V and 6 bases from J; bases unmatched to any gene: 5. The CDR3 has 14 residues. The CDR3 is CASSPVGQGGEQYF. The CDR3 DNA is TGTGCCAGCTCACCAGTGGGACAGGGCGGCGAGCAGTACTTC. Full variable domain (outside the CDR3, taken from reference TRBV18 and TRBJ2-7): NAGVMQNPRHLVRRRGQEARLRCSPMKGHSHVYWYRQLPEEGLKFMVYLQKENIIDESGMPKERFSAEFPKEGPSILRIQQVVRGDSAAYFCASSPVGQGGEQYFGPGTRLTVT.

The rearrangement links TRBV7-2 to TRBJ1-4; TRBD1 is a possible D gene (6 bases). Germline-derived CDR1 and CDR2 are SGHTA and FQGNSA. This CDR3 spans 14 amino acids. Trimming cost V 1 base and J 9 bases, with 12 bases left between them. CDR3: CASSLGQGPKKLFF. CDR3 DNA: TGTGCCAGCAGCTTAGGCCAGGGGCCTAAAAAACTGTTTTTT.

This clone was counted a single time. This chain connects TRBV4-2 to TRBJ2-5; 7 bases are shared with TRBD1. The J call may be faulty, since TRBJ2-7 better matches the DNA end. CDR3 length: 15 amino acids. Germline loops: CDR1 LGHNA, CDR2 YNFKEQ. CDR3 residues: CASSHGQDTSYEQYF. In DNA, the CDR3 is TGTGCCAGCAGCCATGGACAGGACACCTCCTACGAGCAGTACTTC.

DNA of the CDR3: TGTGCCAGCAGCGTAGCTAGCCAAGAGACCCAGTACTTC. Amino acids: CASSVASQETQYF. V and J are TRBV9 and TRBJ2-5, with no clear D. CDR1 and CDR2 from the germline V gene are SGDLS and YYNGEE. The CDR3 loop spans 13 amino acids. The V and J ends lost 0 bases and 1 base respectively, with 4 bases between them.

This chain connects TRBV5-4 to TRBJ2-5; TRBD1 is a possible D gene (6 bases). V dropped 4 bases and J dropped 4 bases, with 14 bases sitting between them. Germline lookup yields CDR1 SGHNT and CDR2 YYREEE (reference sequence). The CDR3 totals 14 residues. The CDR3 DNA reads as TGTGCCAGCAGCCCCGGACAGTGGGGAGAGACCCAGTACTTC. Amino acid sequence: CASSPGQWGETQYF. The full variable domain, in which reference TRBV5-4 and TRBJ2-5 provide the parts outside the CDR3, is ETGVTQSPTHLIKTRGQQVTLRCSSQSGHNTVSWYQQALGQGPQFIFQYYREEENGRGNFPPRFSGLQFPNYSSELNVNALELDDSALYLCASSPGQWGETQYFGPGTRLLVL.

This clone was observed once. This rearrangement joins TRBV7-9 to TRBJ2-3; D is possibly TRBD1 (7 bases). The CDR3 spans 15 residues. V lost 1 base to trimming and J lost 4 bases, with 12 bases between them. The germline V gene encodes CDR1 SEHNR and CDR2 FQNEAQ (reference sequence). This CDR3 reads CASSLVRGVADTQYF. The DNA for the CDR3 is TGTGCCAGCAGCTTAGTCAGGGGGGTTGCAGATACGCAGTATTTT.

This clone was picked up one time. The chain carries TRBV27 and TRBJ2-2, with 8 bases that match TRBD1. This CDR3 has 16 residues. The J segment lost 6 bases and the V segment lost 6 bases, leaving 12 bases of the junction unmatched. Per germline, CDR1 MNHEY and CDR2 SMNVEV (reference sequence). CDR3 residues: CASSRLRTGLPGELFF. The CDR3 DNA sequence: TGTGCCAGCAGCCGCCTTAGGACAGGGCTCCCCGGGGAGCTGTTTTTT.

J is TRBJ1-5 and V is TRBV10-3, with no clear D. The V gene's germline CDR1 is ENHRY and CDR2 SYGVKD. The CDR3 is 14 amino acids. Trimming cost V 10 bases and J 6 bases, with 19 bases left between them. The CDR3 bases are TGTGCCACCGAGGAGGGCCAGACGGGTCAGCCCCAGCATTTT. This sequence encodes CATEEGQTGQPQHF.